Presented here are 18 T cell receptor beta chains from one specimen sequenced in a study of blood T cell repertoires in COVID-19. Data came from immunoSEQ multiplex PCR; TCRdb stores just in-frame clones and leaves some out. The sample has approximately 210,000 clones, about 88% seen once; the top ten hold 6.2%. The sample comprised peripheral blood. The source of these receptors is a woman in her thirties or forties who had recovered from COVID-19.

The J gene is TRBJ2-6, the V gene TRBV19; D gene uncertain. CDR1 and CDR2 from the germline V gene are LNHDA and SQIVND (reference sequence). Trimming stripped 7 bases from V and 1 base from J, with 11 bases between. The CDR3 is 15 residues long. CDR3 residues: CASKLRPSGANVLTF. DNA of the CDR3: TGTGCCAGTAAATTGCGGCCGTCTGGGGCCAACGTCCTGACTTTC.

This clone was observed a single time. The chain recombines TRBV19 with TRBJ1-1; 7 nucleotides agree with TRBD1. The CDR3 has 14 residues. Germline CDR1 LNHDA, CDR2 SQIVND (reference sequence). V trimming: 6 bases; J trimming: 4 bases; junction bases outside the gene matches: 8. The CDR3 loop is CASSVQGIGTEAFF. The CDR3, as DNA: TGTGCCAGTAGCGTACAGGGGATCGGCACTGAAGCTTTCTTT. The full variable domain, rest sourced from reference TRBV19 and TRBJ1-1, is DGGITQSPKYLFRKEGQNVTLSCEQNLNHDAMYWYRQDPGQGLRLIYYSQIVNDFQKGDIAEGYSVSREKKESFPLTVTSAQKNPTAFYLCASSVQGIGTEAFFGQGTRLTVV.

The chain links TRBV5-1 to TRBJ1-5; 7 nucleotides align to TRBD1. V dropped 4 bases and J dropped 9; count of bases not matched to a gene: 10. Germline-derived CDR1 and CDR2 are SGHRS and YFSETQ. The CDR3 extends over 14 amino acids. CDR3 region: CASSPGQATGPQHF. The CDR3 DNA follows: TGCGCCAGCAGCCCCGGACAGGCCACCGGGCCCCAGCATTTT.

Details on this clone: The germline gene is not matched at one end of the junction; a read error may be the cause. V usage is TRBV5-4 and J usage is TRBJ1-4; 9 bases are a match to TRBD1. Germline assignment: CDR1 SGHNT and CDR2 YYREEE (reference sequence). The CDR3 totals 18 residues. The CDR3 DNA sequence: TGTGCCAGCATCTTGGATCCGGGACAGGGAATCTTTGGGGAAAAACTGTTTTTT. Its protein product is CASILDPGQGIFGEKLFF.

The rearrangement joins TRBV5-1 to TRBJ1-1, with 8 bases lining up with TRBD1. This CDR3 has 14 residues. Germline V gives CDR1 SGHRS, CDR2 YFSETQ. V was clipped by 4 bases and J by 0 bases; unmatched bases: 2. The CDR3 DNA is TGCGCCAGCAGCCAGGGACAGGTGAACACTGAAGCTTTCTTT. The encoded protein is CASSQGQVNTEAFF.

The genes are TRBV6-4 and TRBJ2-7; tentative D call: TRBD2 (6 bases). CDR1 is MRHNA, CDR2 SNTAGT, per germline. Trimming left V 6 bases short and J 2 bases short, with 17 bases between. The CDR3 covers 15 residues. The CDR3 nucleotides read TGTGCCAGCAGCTGGGGGGTGGGAGGTCCCTACGAGCAGTACTTC. Its translation: CASSWGVGGPYEQYF.

This clone was seen a single time. The V gene is TRBV18, the J gene TRBJ1-5; D not certain. The CDR3 is 13 residues long. From germline, CDR1 is KGHSH and CDR2 LQKENI. V gave up 2 bases and J gave up 4 bases, with 6 bases separating them. DNA for the CDR3: TGTGCCAGCTCACCAACCGGGAATCAGCCCCAGCATTTT. Translated, it gives CASSPTGNQPQHF. The full variable domain, its missing parts supplied by reference TRBV18 and TRBJ1-5, is NAGVMQNPRHLVRRRGQEARLRCSPMKGHSHVYWYRQLPEEGLKFMVYLQKENIIDESGMPKERFSAEFPKEGPSILRIQQVVRGDSAAYFCASSPTGNQPQHFGDGTRLSIL.

This rearrangement joins TRBV7-9 to TRBJ2-1, with TRBD1 identical over 8 bases. This CDR3 is 17 amino acids long. Germline CDR1 and CDR2: SEHNR and FQNEAQ (reference sequence). V lost 4 bases, J lost 6 bases, and 14 bases stayed unmatched. The CDR3 region has the DNA TGTGCCAGCAGCTCCAGACAGGGGTCAACCCCGGGCAATGAGCAGTTCTTC. It is translated as CASSSRQGSTPGNEQFF.

This clone came up many times. V and J are TRBV27 and TRBJ2-7; 10 nucleotides agree with TRBD2. Germline V gene data show CDR1 as MNHEY and CDR2 as SMNVEV (reference sequence). V dropped 5 bases and J dropped 4; count of bases not matched to a gene: 14. The CDR3 runs 17 residues. CDR3 nucleotide sequence: TGTGCCAGCAGTCCCCAGGGGCTAGCGGGAGTGCTTTACGAGCAGTACTTC. This encodes CASSPQGLAGVLYEQYF.

This clone was counted between two and nine times. The chain combines TRBV18 with TRBJ1-2; the D is unclear. V lost 2 bases, J lost 8 bases, and 12 bases lay in between. Germline lookup yields CDR1 KGHSH and CDR2 LQKENI. The CDR3 covers 13 residues. CDR3 in amino acids: CASSPLETSGYTF. The CDR3 nucleotides are TGTGCCAGCTCACCATTAGAGACTTCAGGCTACACCTTC.

V usage is TRBV4-3 and J usage is TRBJ2-7; 9 bases line up with TRBD2. This CDR3 spans 15 amino acids. The trim removed 0 bases at V and 4 bases at J, leaving 4 bases unmatched. The germline V gene encodes CDR1 LGHNA and CDR2 YSLEER. The CDR3 nucleotides read TGCGCCAGCAGCCAAGAGTCGCTAGCGGGATACGAGCAGTACTTC. As protein: CASSQESLAGYEQYF.

The genes are TRBV18 and TRBJ2-2, with unresolved D. Germline V gene sequence: CDR1 KGHSH, CDR2 LQKENI. V shed 2 bases and J shed 1 base, with 8 bases lying between them. The CDR3 has 15 amino acids. CDR3 amino acids: CASSPYAENTGELFF. CDR3 nucleotide sequence: TGTGCCAGCTCACCATACGCAGAGAACACCGGGGAGCTGTTTTTT.

This sequence joins TRBV7-2 and TRBJ2-1; 8 nucleotides match TRBD1. The CDR3 length is 15 residues. The V and J ends lost 4 bases and 10 bases, in that order; junction bases with no gene match: 12. Germline V gives CDR1 SGHTA, CDR2 FQGNSA. The CDR3 sequence is CASSSDRGPLTEQFF. The CDR3 DNA reads TGTGCCAGCAGCTCCGACAGGGGCCCTTTAACGGAGCAGTTCTTC.

The rearrangement uses TRBV21-1 and TRBJ2-7; TRBD1 reflects the table's D call only, with no check against the DNA. TRBV21-1 is a pseudogene. This CDR3 has 15 residues. CDR3 coding DNA: TGTGCCAGCAGCAGCCAGGGAACGCTAGCCTACGAGCAGTACTTC. Its translation is CASSSQGTLAYEQYF.

V is TRBV6-1 and J is TRBJ1-5; no reliable D call. V lost 1 base to trimming and J lost 0 bases, with 13 bases between them. The CDR3 is 17 amino acids. CDR1 MNHNS and CDR2 SASEGT come from the germline V gene. The CDR3 here is CASSEVRETYSNQPQHF. CDR3 sequence (DNA): TGTGCCAGCAGTGAAGTGAGGGAGACTTATAGCAATCAGCCCCAGCATTTT.

This chain uses TRBV28 with TRBJ2-3, with D tentatively TRBD1 (6 bases). Trimming removed 5 bases at V and 3 bases at J, with 15 bases between. Germline CDR1 MDHEN, CDR2 SYDVKM. The CDR3 has 15 amino acids. CDR3: CASSPQGWETDTQYF. CDR3 nucleotides: TGTGCCAGCAGTCCGCAGGGGTGGGAAACAGATACGCAGTATTTT.

Here the CDR3 DNA reads TGTGCCAGCAGCCAAGATTGGGACAGGGTTAAAGCTTTCTTT. Translated: CASSQDWDRVKAFF. The chain couples TRBV14 to TRBJ1-1, with 9 bases lining up with TRBD1. V lost 0 bases to trimming and J lost 9 bases; unmatched junction nucleotides: 5. CDR3 length: 14 residues. Per the germline V gene, CDR1 is SGHDN and CDR2 is FVKESK. The full variable domain, rest sourced from reference TRBV14 and TRBJ1-1, is EAGVTQFPSHSVIEKGQTVTLRCDPISGHDNLYWYRRVMGKEIKFLLHFVKESKQDESGMPNNRFLAERTGGTYSTLKVQPAELEDSGVYFCASSQDWDRVKAFFGQGTRLTVV.

The count of this clone is one. The chain couples TRBV28 to TRBJ2-7; 7 positions agree with TRBD1. The germline V gene has CDR1 MDHEN and CDR2 SYDVKM. CDR3 size: 16 residues. The V gene end was trimmed by 2 bases and the J gene end by 0 bases; junction bases not matched to a gene: 7. CDR3 bases: TGTGCCAGCAGTTTAAATCCGGGACAGAACTCCTACGAGCAGTACTTC. It codes for CASSLNPGQNSYEQYF.